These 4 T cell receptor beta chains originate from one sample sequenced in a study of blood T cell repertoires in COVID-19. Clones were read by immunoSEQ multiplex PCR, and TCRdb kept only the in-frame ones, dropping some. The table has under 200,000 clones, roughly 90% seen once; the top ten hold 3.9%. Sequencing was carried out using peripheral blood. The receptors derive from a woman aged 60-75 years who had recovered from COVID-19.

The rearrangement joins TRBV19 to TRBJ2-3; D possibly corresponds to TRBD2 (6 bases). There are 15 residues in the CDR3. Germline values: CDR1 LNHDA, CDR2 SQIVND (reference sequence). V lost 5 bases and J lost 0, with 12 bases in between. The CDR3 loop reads CASSGRTKSTDTQYF. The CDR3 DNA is TGTGCCAGTAGTGGAAGGACTAAAAGCACAGATACGCAGTATTTT.

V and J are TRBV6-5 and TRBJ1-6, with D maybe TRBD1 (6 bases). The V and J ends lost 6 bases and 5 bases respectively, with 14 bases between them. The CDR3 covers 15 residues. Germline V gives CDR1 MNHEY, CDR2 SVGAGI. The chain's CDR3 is CASRDTGLNNSPLHF. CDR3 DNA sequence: TGTGCCAGCAGAGACACAGGGTTGAATAATTCACCCCTCCACTTT.

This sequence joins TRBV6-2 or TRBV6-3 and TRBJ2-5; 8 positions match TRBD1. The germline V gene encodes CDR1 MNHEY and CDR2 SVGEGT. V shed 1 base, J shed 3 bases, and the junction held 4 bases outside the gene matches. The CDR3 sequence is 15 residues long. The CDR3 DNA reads TGTGCCAGCAGTTACTACGGACAGGGCAAAGAGACCCAGTACTTC. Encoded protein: CASSYYGQGKETQYF.

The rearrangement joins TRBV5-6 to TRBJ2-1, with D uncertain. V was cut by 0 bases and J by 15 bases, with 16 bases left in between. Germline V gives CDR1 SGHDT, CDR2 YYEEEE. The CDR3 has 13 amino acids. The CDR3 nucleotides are TGTGCCAGCAGCTTGGAAGCCCGGGTATCATCGTTCTTC. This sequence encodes CASSLEARVSSFF.